This TCR beta chain was profiled in a study of CD8 T cells in Susac syndrome. Study outcomes and limitations: The study recognized that its TCR sequencing and HLA analysis covered a relatively small number of individuals.

After extraction with the RNeasy kit, roughly 0.45 to 1 ug of the RNA was reverse transcribed using random hexamers. Via MiXCR, TCRdb re-called the immunoSEQ multiplex PCR reads, giving one row per CDR3 protein. The profile covers 200,000 to 300,000 distinct CDR3 sequences, with just under 95% appearing a single time and 0.065% to 0.075% taken by the ten largest. Sequencing of TCR beta was performed on blood CD8+ and CD4+ T cells. Negative isolation was applied to CD8+ and CD4+ T cells, and FACS enrichment was applied to TEMRA cells. Notes on this clonotype: The antigen is undetermined.

This receptor was identified in a human donor with multiple sclerosis. The material sequenced was CD4+ T cells from PBMCs.

The CDR3 region has the DNA TGTGCCAGCAGTGGCCTTCGGGGCACGGGGAACATTCAGTACTTC. This gives the protein CASSGLRGTGNIQYF. The chain uses TRBV2 and TRBJ2-4; either TRBD1 or TRBD2 may fit D (5 bases each). Germline CDR1 and CDR2: SNHLY and FYNNEI. With 4 bases removed from V and 7 bases from J, the gap between germline ends came to 17 bases. This CDR3 is 15 amino acids long.